This is a list of T cell receptor delta chains from one sample in a study of gamma-delta T cells after stem cell transplantation. TCRdb processed the RT-PCR reads again with the CATT caller. The table lists 13,000 or so delta-chain clones, around 30% of them singletons. Sample: gamma-delta T cells. These receptors came from a human donor. It is not recorded whose cells these are; they may come from a transplant donor. The CDR3 runs from the conserved cysteine through the conserved F or W. A D gene is named only where the DNA matches it firmly. Some rows mark clone size as missing; the rest say once, few, many or name a class of expanded clone.

.,.,TRDV2,TRDJ3,CACDTVGLRSSWDTRQMFF,TGTGCCTGTGACACGGTGGGGCTTCGGAGCTCCTGGGACACCCGACAGATGTTTTTC
.,.,TRDV3,TRDJ1,CAFLRTWGDRYTDKLIF,TGTGCCTTCCTCAGAACTTGGGGGGACAGGTACACCGATAAACTCATCTTT
.,TRDD3,TRDV1,TRDJ1,CALGEIADDGWSSFQLSYWGIQSDKLIF,TGTGCTCTTGGGGAAATCGCCGATGATGGATGGTCTTCCTTTCAATTATCTTACTGGGGGATACAGAGCGATAAACTCATCTTT
.,.,TRDV2,TRDJ3,CACDTGYAPSWDTRQMFF,TGTGCCTGTGACACGGGGTACGCTCCGTCCTGGGACACCCGACAGATGTTTTTC
.,TRDD3,TRDV2,TRDJ1,CACDTGTYWGRRRYTDKLIF,TGTGCCTGTGACACCGGAACGTACTGGGGGAGAAGGAGGTACACCGATAAACTCATCTTT
.,TRDD3,TRDV1,TRDJ1,CALGEPTGGYPYTDKLIF,TGTGCTCTTGGGGAACCTACTGGGGGATACCCGTACACCGATAAACTCATCTTT
.,TRDD2,TRAV29/DV5,TRDJ1,CAASAIDFLRGISKLIF,TGTGCAGCAAGTGCAATAGACTTCCTACGAGGGATAAGTAAACTCATCTTT
.,.,TRDV2,TRDJ2,CACDTSGGDKALTAQLFF,TGTGCCTGTGACACCTCGGGGGGAGATAAAGCTTTGACAGCACAACTCTTCTTT
.,.,TRDV1,TRDJ1,CALGDPGHPGITDKLIF,TGTGCTCTTGGGGACCCTGGCCACCCAGGGATCACCGATAAACTCATCTTT
few,TRDD3,TRDV1,TRDJ1,CALGEEPCYGIYGGYAALYTDKLIF,TGTGCTCTTGGGGAAGAGCCTTGCTACGGAATATATGGGGGATACGCAGCCCTGTACACCGATAAACTCATCTTT
.,TRDD3,TRDV2,TRDJ2,CACDTLGDSALTAQLFF,TGTGCCTGTGACACCCTGGGGGACTCGGCTTTGACAGCACAACTCTTCTTT
few,TRDD3,TRDV3,TRDJ2,CAFKGGYQTAQLFF,TGTGCCTTTAAAGGGGGATATCAGACAGCACAACTCTTCTTT
.,.,TRDV1,TRDJ2,CAIGETSSYIHWGQALTAKLFF,TGTGCTATTGGGGAAACGTCTTCCTACATTCACTGGGGTCAAGCTTTGACAGCAAAACTCTTCTTT
.,TRDD3,TRDV2,TRDJ3,CACDSYWGTTSSWDTRQMFF,TGTGCCTGTGACTCTTACTGGGGGACAACCTCCTCCTGGGACACCCGCCAGATGTTTTTC
.,.,TRDV2,TRDJ2,CACDPITHARTSTAQLFF,TGTGCCTGTGACCCGATTACTCACGCTAGAACCTCGACAGCACAACTCTTCTTT
few,.,TRDV3,TRDJ1,CASTAPSTGRWGTDKLIF,TGTGCCTCGACAGCCCCTTCTACTGGACGGTGGGGCACCGATAAACTCATCTTT
.,TRDD3,TRAV29/DV5,TRDJ1,CAASELGDTPYTDKLIF,TGTGCAGCAAGCGAACTGGGGGATACTCCGTACACCGATAAACTCATCTTT